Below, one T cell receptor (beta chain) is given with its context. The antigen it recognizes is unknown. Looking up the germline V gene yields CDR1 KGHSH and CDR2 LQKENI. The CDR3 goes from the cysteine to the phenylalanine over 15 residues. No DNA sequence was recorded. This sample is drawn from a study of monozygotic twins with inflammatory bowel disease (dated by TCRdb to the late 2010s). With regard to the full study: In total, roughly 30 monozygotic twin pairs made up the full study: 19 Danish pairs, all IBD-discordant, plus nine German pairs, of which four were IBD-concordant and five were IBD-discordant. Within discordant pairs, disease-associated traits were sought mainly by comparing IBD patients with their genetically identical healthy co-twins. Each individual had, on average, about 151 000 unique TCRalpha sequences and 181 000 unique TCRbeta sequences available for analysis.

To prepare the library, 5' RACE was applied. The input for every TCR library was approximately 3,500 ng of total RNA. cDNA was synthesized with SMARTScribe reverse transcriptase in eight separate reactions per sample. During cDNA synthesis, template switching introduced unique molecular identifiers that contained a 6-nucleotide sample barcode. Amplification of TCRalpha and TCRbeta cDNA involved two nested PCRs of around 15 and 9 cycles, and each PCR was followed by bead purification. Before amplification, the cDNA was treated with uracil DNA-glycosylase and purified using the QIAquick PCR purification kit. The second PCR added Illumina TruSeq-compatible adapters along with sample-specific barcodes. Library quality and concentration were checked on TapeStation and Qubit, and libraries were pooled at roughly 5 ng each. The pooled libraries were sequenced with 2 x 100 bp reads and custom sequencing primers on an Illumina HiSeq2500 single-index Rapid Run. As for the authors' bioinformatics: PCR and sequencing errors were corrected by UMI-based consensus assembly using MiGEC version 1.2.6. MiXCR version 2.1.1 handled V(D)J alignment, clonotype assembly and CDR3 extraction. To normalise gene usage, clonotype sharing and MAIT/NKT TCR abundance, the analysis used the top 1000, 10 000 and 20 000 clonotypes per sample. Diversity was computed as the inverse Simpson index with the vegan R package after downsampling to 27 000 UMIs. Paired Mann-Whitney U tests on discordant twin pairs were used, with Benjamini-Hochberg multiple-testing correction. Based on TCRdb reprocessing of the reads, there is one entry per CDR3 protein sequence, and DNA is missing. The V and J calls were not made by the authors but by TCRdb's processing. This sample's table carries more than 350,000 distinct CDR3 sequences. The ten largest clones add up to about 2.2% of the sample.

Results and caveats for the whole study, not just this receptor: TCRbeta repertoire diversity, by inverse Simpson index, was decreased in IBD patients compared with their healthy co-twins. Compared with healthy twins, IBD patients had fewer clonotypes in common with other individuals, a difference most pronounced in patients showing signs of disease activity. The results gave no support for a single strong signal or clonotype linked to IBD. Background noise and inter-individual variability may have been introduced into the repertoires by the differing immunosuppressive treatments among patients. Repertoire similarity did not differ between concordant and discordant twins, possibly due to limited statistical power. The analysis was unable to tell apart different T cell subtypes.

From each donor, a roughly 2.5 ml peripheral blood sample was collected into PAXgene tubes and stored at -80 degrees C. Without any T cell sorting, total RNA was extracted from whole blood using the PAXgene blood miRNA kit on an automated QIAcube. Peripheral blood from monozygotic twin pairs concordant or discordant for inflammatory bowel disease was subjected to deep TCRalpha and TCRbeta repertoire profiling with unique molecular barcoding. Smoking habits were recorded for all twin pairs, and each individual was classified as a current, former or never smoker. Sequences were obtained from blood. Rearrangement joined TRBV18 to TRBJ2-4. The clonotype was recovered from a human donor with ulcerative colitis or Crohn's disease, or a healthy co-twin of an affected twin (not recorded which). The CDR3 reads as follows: CASSPGPLAKNIQYF.